The entry that follows covers one T cell receptor (beta chain) sequence. This sample stems from a study of blood T cell repertoires in COVID-19. Whole-study context: COVID-19 samples from acute and convalescent phases originated in the United States, Italy and Spain. PBMCs, B-cell-depleted T cells, or T cells provided the cDNA or gDNA that made up the material.

Original analysis: How many nucleated cells were present was estimated from reference gene primer amplification. Here immunoSEQ multiplex PCR was the method, and the copy in TCRdb shows in-frame clones only, minus some. V, J and clone size are taken as reported in that table, and D and trimming were inferred from the DNA itself. Among under 250,000 clones listed, approximately 82% were seen once. Germline-derived CDR1 and CDR2 are MNHNY and SVGAGI (reference sequence). The CDR3 is 16 amino acids. V was clipped by 4 bases and J by 1 base, with 15 bases between them. The chain carries TRBV6-6 and TRBJ2-3, with TRBD2 as a possible D gene (6 bases). The source material was peripheral blood. The TCR originated in a woman in her seventies with active or convalescent COVID-19. The CDR3 region has the DNA TGTGCCAGCAGTTCGTTGGGACTTTCTCGCACAGATACGCAGTATTTT. Its translation: CASSSLGLSRTDTQYF.